This T cell receptor beta chain was captured in a study of cytomegalovirus exposure and HLA in healthy donors. General study findings and limits: In a later analysis, a missense DCLRE1C variant was linked to TCR beta V- and J-gene trimming. Certain indistinguishable V segments, among them TRBV6-2 and TRBV6-3, were excluded.

A word on this clone: Antigen: not known.

A multiplex PCR was run with 60 Vbeta primers and 13 Jbeta primers. Original processing methods: It was a later analysis that counted tens of millions of unique TCR beta chains, of which about 10 million were shared. Data came from immunoSEQ multiplex PCR; TCRdb stores just in-frame clones and leaves some out. The V and J calls and clone size come from that table; D and trimming were worked out from the DNA. The sample has some 110,000 clones, over 60% seen once. Donors showed nominal health when sampled, although they likely had unrecorded immune exposures. The V gene's germline CDR1 is PRHDT and CDR2 FYEKMQ (reference sequence). The J segment lost 3 bases and the V segment lost 5 bases, leaving 10 bases of the junction unmatched. CDR3 size: 15 residues.

The sequence came from a man aged 45-65 years in good health and CMV-seronegative. The chain has TRBV13 and TRBJ2-7; 7 bases agree with TRBD1. The specimen was PBMCs. CDR3 loop: CASSLSPGQSYEQYF. CDR3 nucleotides: TGTGCCAGCAGCCTCTCCCCGGGACAGAGCTACGAGCAGTACTTC. Filled out from reference TRBV13 and TRBJ2-7, the complete variable domain reads AAGVIQSPRHLIKEKRETATLKCYPIPRHDTVYWYQQGPGQDPQFLISFYEKMQSDKGSIPDRFSAQQFSDYHSELNMSSLELGDSALYFCASSLSPGQSYEQYFGPGTRLTVT.